This T cell receptor (beta chain) was observed in a study of CD8 T cells in Susac syndrome. Findings and limits, study-wide: Regarding the TCR sequencing and HLA analysis, the study admitted that a relatively small number of individuals were involved.

Peripheral blood CD8+ and CD4+ T cells were profiled by TCR beta sequencing. The authors negatively isolated CD8+ and CD4+ T cells and FACS-enriched TEMRA cells. Concerning this clonotype itself: Its antigen remains unknown.

RNA was extracted with the RNeasy kit, and a quantity of roughly 0.5 to 1 ug was reverse transcribed using random hexamers. Amplification of TCR beta CDR3 used immunoSEQ multiplex PCR across 54 Vbeta and 13 Jbeta. TCRdb recomputed calls from the immunoSEQ multiplex PCR reads with MiXCR, one row per CDR3 protein. The table has some 130,000 distinct CDR3 sequences, around 94% seen once; the top ten hold about 0.12%. Looked up from germline, CDR1 is DFQATT and CDR2 is SNEGSKA (reference sequence). This CDR3 contains 14 residues. V lost 5 bases and J 1 base, leaving 14 bases between the germline ends. This clonotype originated in a human donor with multiple sclerosis. The sequencing sample was made of CD4+ T cells from PBMCs. The chain couples TRBV20-1 to TRBJ1-1; D possibly corresponds to TRBD1 (5 bases). In DNA, the CDR3 is TGCAGTGCTCTCCGGTGGGGGGAGAACACTGAAGCTTTCTTT. Its translation is CSALRWGENTEAFF.